The text below deals with one T cell receptor beta chain. Study processing details: From reference gene primer amplification, estimates of nucleated cell counts were derived. Sequencing was performed with immunoSEQ multiplex PCR; in TCRdb, only in-frame clones are kept and a portion is missing. The DNA was the basis for D and trimming; V, J and clone size are from that table. This table has 270,000 or so clones, around 82% appearing once. The data belong to a study of blood T cell repertoires in COVID-19. Study details: From the United States, Italy and Spain came samples of acute and convalescent COVID-19. PBMCs, B-cell-depleted T cells, or T cells were the source of the cDNA or gDNA that made up the material.

The germline CDR1 and CDR2 sequences are SGHNT and YYREEE (reference sequence). The CDR3 is made up of 14 amino acids. V lost 1 base and J lost 6, with 11 bases in between. The origin of this receptor is a human donor in a cohort sampled during active COVID-19. The material sequenced was peripheral blood. The rearrangement joins TRBV5-4 to TRBJ2-1; D is possibly TRBD2 (5 bases). CDR3 DNA sequence: TGTGCCAGCAGCTTGACTAGTCAAAGCAATGAGCAGTTCTTC. Translated, it gives CASSLTSQSNEQFF.